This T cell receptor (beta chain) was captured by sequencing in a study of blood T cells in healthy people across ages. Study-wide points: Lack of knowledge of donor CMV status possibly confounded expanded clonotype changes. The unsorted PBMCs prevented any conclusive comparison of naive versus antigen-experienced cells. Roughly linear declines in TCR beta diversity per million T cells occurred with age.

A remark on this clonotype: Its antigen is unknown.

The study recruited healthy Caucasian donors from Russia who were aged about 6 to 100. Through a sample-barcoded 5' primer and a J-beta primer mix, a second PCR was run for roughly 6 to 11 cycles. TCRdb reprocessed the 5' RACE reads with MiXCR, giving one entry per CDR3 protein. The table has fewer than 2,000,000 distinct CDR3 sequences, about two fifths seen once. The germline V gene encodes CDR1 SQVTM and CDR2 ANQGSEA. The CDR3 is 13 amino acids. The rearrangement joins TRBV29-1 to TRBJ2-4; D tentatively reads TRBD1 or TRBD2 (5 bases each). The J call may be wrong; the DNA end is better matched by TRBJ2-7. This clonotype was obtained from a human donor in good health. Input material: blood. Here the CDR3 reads CSVDGDGTYEQYF. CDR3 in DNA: TGCAGCGTTGACGGGGACGGGACCTACGAGCAGTACTTC.